This TCR beta chain was retrieved from a study of human CD8 memory T cell subsets (dated by TCRdb to 2020 to 2022). Context from the whole study: To assess how stem-like (TSTEM), progenitor exhausted-like (TPEX) and effector memory CD8+ T cell subsets are clonally related, the TCRbeta repertoires of these three subsets were compared. Over five donors each provided TSTEM, TPEX and effector memory subsets, from which TCRbeta repertoires were obtained. Beyond this particular receptor, the publication reports: Chao1 estimates suggested greater repertoire diversity in TSTEM than in TPEX subsets, potentially reflecting a broader range of specificities. Sequencing was limited to TCRbeta chains, and the repertoire comparisons were based on roughly 6 donors analyzed with paired t-tests and Bonferroni correction. TSTEM and TPEX subsets showed similarly high normalized Shannon-Wiener diversity, whereas effector memory subsets were comparatively less diverse. Although both stem-like subsets shared clonotypes with effector memory cells, the overlap between TSTEM and TPEX repertoires was minimal, suggesting distinct antigen spectra for the TSTEM and TPEX subsets.

Worth noting for this clonotype: Its cognate antigen has yet to be identified.

Density gradient separation was used to isolate peripheral blood mononuclear cells from healthy donor buffy coats. In the study, negative magnetic separation with EasySep or MojoSort CD8+ T cell isolation kits was used to enrich total CD8+ T cells. For each subset, total RNA was extracted using an RNeasy Mini Kit from duplicate vials of 150,000 sorted CD8+ T cells. PBMCs were used either fresh or after being cryopreserved in fetal bovine serum containing approximately 9.8% DMSO. Fluorescence-activated cell sorting on a FACSAria III was used to sort the CD8+ T cell subsets to purity. A Human TCR Profiling Kit was used to prepare UMI-labeled 5' RACE TCRbeta libraries. Every TCRbeta library was prepared in parallel, with the same number of PCR cycles used for all of the libraries. For the original study's pipeline: Each TCRbeta library contained between about 2,900 and 20,000 functional CDR3beta clonotypes. MIGEC 1.2.9 was used for UMI extraction and consensus assembly, with at least three reads per UMI being required. In-frame CDR3beta repertoires were extracted with MiXCR 3.0.3. Each sample was downsampled to 42,000 randomly selected UMIs before diversity metrics were computed in VDJtools 1.2.1. For the top 3,000 clones of each sample pair, the repertoire overlap metrics D, R and F2 were calculated in VDJtools. Reprocessed by TCRdb, the reads give a single entry per CDR3 protein sequence, without DNA. What appears here as the V and J calls and clone size reflects TCRdb's work, not the paper's. This sample's listing comprises fewer than 20,000 distinct CDR3 sequences. The ten largest clonotypes hold about 5% of the sample.

The origin of this receptor is a human donor in good health. The sequencing sample was made of CD8+ T cells from PBMCs.

The encoded CDR3 is CASSVPYNEQFF. This chain joins TRBV14 to TRBJ2-1. CDR1 and CDR2 were assigned from the germline V gene as SGHDN and FVKESK. There are 12 amino acids in the CDR3, from cysteine to phenylalanine inclusive. A DNA sequence was not provided.